This passage covers 32 T cell receptor beta chains from one sample sequenced in a study of early T cells in non-severe SARS-CoV-2 infection (TCRdb year 2021). Library method: 5' RACE. The sequencer listed for this sample is NextSeq 500. TCRdb ran its own pipeline on the public reads, namely fastp trimming at Q25 and MiXCR clone calling, and kept in-frame beta chains. Every distinct CDR3 protein forms one entry, paired with its most common genes and DNA. In all, the sample holds some 96,000 distinct CDR3 sequences, and 13% of those were seen once. Of the sample, over 2% is held by the ten largest clones. The sequenced material came from whole blood. The source of these receptors is an adult who was a healthcare worker with PCR-confirmed SARS-CoV-2 infection or an uninfected control (not recorded which).

The chain recombines TRBV7-2 with TRBJ1-1, with D hard to call. V lost 6 bases and J lost 7, with 9 bases in between. This CDR3 has 11 residues. The V gene's germline CDR1 is SGHTA and CDR2 FQGNSA. The chain's CDR3 is CASRNQVEAFF. The CDR3 DNA follows: TGTGCCAGCAGGAACCAGGTTGAAGCTTTCTTT.

Only a few counts were recorded for this clonotype. The chain is built from TRBV20-1 and TRBJ2-5; 7 nucleotides align to TRBD1. Germline assignment: CDR1 DFQATT and CDR2 SNEGSKA (reference sequence). Trimming took 6 bases from V and 0 from J; bases not matched to a gene: 4. The CDR3 is 13 residues long. CDR3: CSAPTGYQETQYF. The CDR3 region has the DNA TGCAGTGCCCCGACAGGGTACCAAGAGACCCAGTACTTC.

The chain combines TRBV20-1 with TRBJ2-5; 7 bases match TRBD2. Germline CDR1 DFQATT, CDR2 SNEGSKA (reference sequence). The CDR3 spans 15 residues. V lost 0 bases to trimming and J lost 4 bases; unmatched junction nucleotides: 8. The CDR3, as DNA: TGCAGTGCTAGAGACCTGCGGGGGTTGTCAGAGACCCAGTACTTC. Its translation is CSARDLRGLSETQYF.

This clonotype was recorded once. A clone one base away is much larger, so this may be a read error. The chain joins TRBV18 to TRBJ2-5; D not resolved. Germline-derived CDR1 and CDR2 are KGHSH and LQKENI. The length of the CDR3 is 15 residues. The CDR3 DNA is TGTGCCAGCTCACCAGATCGGGCCTACCAAGGGACCCAGTACTTC. Translation: CASSPDRAYQGTQYF.

This clonotype was found many times. J is TRBJ1-2 and V is TRBV9; possibly TRBD1 for D (5 bases). The CDR3 covers 13 residues. CDR1 and CDR2 (germline): SGDLS, YYNGEE. V dropped 0 bases and J dropped 3 bases, with 6 bases sitting between them. CDR3: CASSVGGDYGYTF. The CDR3 coding sequence is TGTGCCAGCAGCGTAGGAGGGGACTATGGCTACACCTTC.

This chain uses TRBV4-3 with TRBJ2-6; 9 nucleotides match TRBD2. The J segment lost 0 bases and the V segment lost 0 bases, leaving 6 bases of the junction unmatched. This CDR3 has 19 amino acids. In germline, CDR1 is LGHNA, CDR2 YSLEER. CDR3 amino acids: CASSQDYLAGNSGANVLTF. The CDR3 DNA sequence: TGCGCCAGCAGCCAAGATTACCTAGCGGGAAACTCTGGGGCCAACGTCCTGACTTTC.

This clonotype has a count of ten or more. Here the CDR3 DNA reads TGTGCCAGCAGCTTAGGCCCTAGCGGGGGAGGGAATGAGCAGTTCTTC. Translating it yields CASSLGPSGGGNEQFF. V usage is TRBV7-2 and J usage is TRBJ2-1, with 10 nucleotides matching TRBD2. CDR1 is SGHTA and CDR2 is FQGNSA in the germline V gene. Germline trimming cut 1 base from V and 7 bases from J; bases unmatched to any gene: 7. This CDR3 has 16 amino acids.

In this sample, this clonotype turned up many times. The chain links TRBV4-3 to TRBJ2-2, with D possibly matching TRBD2 (5 bases). Germline values: CDR1 LGHNA, CDR2 YSLEER. The CDR3 extends over 18 amino acids. V lost 0 bases and J 5 bases, leaving 19 bases between the germline ends. This CDR3 is CASSQDLPSSTRTGELFF. The CDR3 coding sequence is TGCGCCAGCAGCCAAGATCTTCCTAGCAGCACCCGAACCGGGGAGCTGTTTTTT.

This clonotype was seen ten or more times. This chain connects TRBV20-1 to TRBJ2-7, with D perhaps TRBD1 or TRBD2 (5 bases each). CDR1 and CDR2 (germline): DFQATT, SNEGSKA (reference sequence). The CDR3 runs to 13 residues. The ends were cut back, 5 bases at V and 3 bases at J, with 14 bases in the middle. Here the CDR3 reads CSALGRMVYEQYF. The DNA of the CDR3 is TGCAGTGCTCTGGGACGGATGGTCTACGAGCAGTACTTC.

The chain uses TRBV6-5 and TRBJ1-2, with 10 positions matching TRBD1. J gave up 2 bases and V 10 bases, and 10 bases lay outside the gene matches. Germline V CDR1 and CDR2: MNHEY, SVGAGI. The CDR3 sequence is 15 residues long. The CDR3 bases are TGTGCCACCGCCGGGACAGGGGACGCGAACTATGGCTACACCTTC. Translation gives CATAGTGDANYGYTF.

This clonotype showed up many times. This sequence joins TRBV2 and TRBJ2-1; no clear D. V shed 6 bases and J shed 5 bases, with 5 bases lying between them. The CDR3 runs 11 residues. The V gene's germline CDR1 is SNHLY and CDR2 FYNNEI. DNA of the CDR3: TGTGCCAGCAGCCCAGACAATGAGCAGTTCTTC. Its protein product is CASSPDNEQFF.

This chain uses TRBV28 with TRBJ2-1, with 7 bases matching TRBD2. Germline V gives CDR1 MDHEN, CDR2 SYDVKM. The CDR3 totals 16 residues. V dropped 3 bases and J dropped 0; count of bases not matched to a gene: 5. CDR3 sequence reads: CASSFGGVTSYNEQFF. As DNA, the CDR3 is TGTGCCAGCAGTTTTGGGGGGGTGACCTCCTACAATGAGCAGTTCTTC.

This clonotype was picked up many times. The chain joins TRBV6-5 to TRBJ2-3; D call uncertain. V gave up 6 bases and J gave up 0 bases, with 16 bases separating them. This CDR3 is 16 amino acids long. The germline V gene has CDR1 MNHEY and CDR2 SVGAGI. CDR3 in amino acids: CASSQQSPSSTDTQYF. Here the CDR3 DNA reads TGTGCCAGCAGCCAACAGTCCCCATCTAGCACAGATACGCAGTATTTT.

This clonotype was counted ten times or more. J is TRBJ2-7 and V is TRBV6-5; a possible D gene is TRBD1 (5 bases). Germline lookup yields CDR1 MNHEY and CDR2 SVGAGI. Deletions cut 7 bases from V and 2 bases from J, with 21 bases between. CDR3 length: 16 amino acids. CDR3 loop: CASTSNRRRVPYEQYF. In nucleotides, the CDR3 is TGTGCCAGCACCTCAAACAGGCGAAGGGTACCCTACGAGCAGTACTTC.

This clonotype was recorded at least ten times. The chain uses TRBV7-2 and TRBJ2-2, with 14 nucleotides matching TRBD2. This CDR3 has 18 residues. The germline CDR1 and CDR2 sequences are SGHTA and FQGNSA. The ends lost 5 bases at V and 7 bases at J; junction bases unmatched: 12. The DNA of the CDR3 is TGTGCCAGCAGCAGGCCCGGGACTAGCGGGGGCGGCATCGGGGAGCTGTTTTTT. Encoded protein: CASSRPGTSGGGIGELFF.

This clonotype was found many times. The chain is built from TRBV28 and TRBJ1-6, with D possibly matching TRBD1 (5 bases). V was cut by 2 bases and J by 8 bases, with 10 bases left in between. CDR3 length: 14 amino acids. Germline V gene lookup returns CDR1 MDHEN and CDR2 SYDVKM. The CDR3: CASSLRQSDSPLHF. In DNA, the CDR3 is TGTGCCAGCAGTTTAAGACAGTCAGATTCACCCCTCCACTTT.

This clonotype was counted at least ten times. CDR3 amino acids: CASSVTGTGELFF. CDR3 sequence (DNA): TGTGCCAGCAGTGTAACGGGCACCGGGGAGCTGTTTTTT. The chain carries TRBV2 and TRBJ2-2; D is uncertain. V shed 4 bases and J shed 4 bases, with 7 bases lying between them. Per germline, CDR1 SNHLY and CDR2 FYNNEI. This CDR3 is 13 amino acids long.

This clonotype has more than one count but fewer than ten. The CDR3 loop reads CASSPQKGQTGGSNQPQHF. CDR3 DNA sequence: TGTGCCAGCAGCCCCCAGAAGGGACAGACTGGAGGAAGCAATCAGCCCCAGCATTTT. The V gene is TRBV7-6, the J gene TRBJ1-5; 7 bases align to TRBD1. Germline-derived CDR1 and CDR2 are SGHVS and FNYEAQ. There are 19 residues in the CDR3. Losses at the gene ends were 5 bases for V and 1 base for J; bases not matched to a gene: 17. The full variable domain, rest sourced from reference TRBV7-6 and TRBJ1-5, is GAGVSQSPRYKVTKRGQDVALRCDPISGHVSLYWYRQALGQGPEFLTYFNYEAQQDKSGLPNDRFSAERPEGSISTLTIQRTEQRDSAMYRCASSPQKGQTGGSNQPQHFGDGTRLSIL.

This clonotype was recorded at least ten times. The chain has TRBV6-5 and TRBJ2-2; possible D gene TRBD2, 6 bases. Looked up from germline, CDR1 is MNHEY and CDR2 is SVGAGI. There are 11 residues in the CDR3. The ends were cut back, 8 bases at V and 8 bases at J, with 9 bases in the middle. The DNA of the CDR3 is TGTGCCAGCGGGAGGCTGGGGGAGCTGTTTTTT. Protein sequence: CASGRLGELFF.

This clonotype was seen only once. J is TRBJ1-1 and V is TRBV12-3 or TRBV12-4; D unclear. V was pared by 7 bases and J by 1 base, with 13 bases between. This CDR3 is 14 amino acids long. The CDR3 protein is CASTEGRGNTEAFF. Here the CDR3 DNA reads TGTGCCAGCACCGAAGGACGGGGGAACACTGAAGCTTTCTTT.

The sample holds a few counts of this clonotype. In DNA form, the CDR3 reads TGCAGTGCTACGTTGGGACAGGGATCTTATAATTCACCCCTCCACTTT. It yields the protein CSATLGQGSYNSPLHF. The chain uses TRBV20-1 and TRBJ1-6, with 9 bases matching TRBD1. Germline V CDR1 and CDR2: DFQATT, SNEGSKA (reference sequence). The CDR3 contains 16 residues. Trimming took 4 bases from V and 4 from J; bases not matched to a gene: 8.

CDR3 nucleotide sequence: TGTGCCAGCAGTTCGGGGACTAGCGGGCTCAGGGCGGAGACCCAGTACTTC. Its protein is CASSSGTSGLRAETQYF. The rearrangement links TRBV11-2 to TRBJ2-5, with TRBD2 identical over 12 bases. Germline lookup yields CDR1 SGHAT and CDR2 FQNNGV. The J segment lost 5 bases and the V segment lost 6 bases, leaving 13 bases of the junction unmatched. The CDR3 covers 17 residues.

Ten or more counts support this clonotype. The chain links TRBV4-3 to TRBJ2-1; D call uncertain. The V end was cut by 0 bases, the J end by 0 bases, with 15 bases between. Germline V CDR1 and CDR2: LGHNA, YSLEER. The CDR3 spans 18 residues. CDR3 protein: CASSQDLSLVSSYNEQFF. The CDR3 coding sequence is TGCGCCAGCAGCCAAGATCTGAGTTTGGTGAGCTCCTACAATGAGCAGTTCTTC.

This clonotype was recorded many times. This sequence joins TRBV12-5 and TRBJ2-5, with 15 bases aligning to TRBD2. CDR1 is LGHNT, CDR2 FRNRAP, per germline. The V segment lost 7 bases and the J segment 2 bases; nucleotides outside the gene matches: 5. CDR3 length equals 16 residues. The CDR3 sequence is CASAMGLAGGQETQYF. CDR3 nucleotides: TGTGCTAGTGCCATGGGACTAGCGGGGGGTCAAGAGACCCAGTACTTC.

In this sample, this clonotype turned up a few times. This sequence joins TRBV20-1 and TRBJ2-3; 10 bases align to TRBD2. The CDR3 runs 14 residues. After removal of 6 bases from V and 2 bases from J, the junction contained 5 bases not matched to a gene. Germline assignment: CDR1 DFQATT and CDR2 SNEGSKA (reference sequence). The CDR3 reads CSAALAGPTDTQYF. The CDR3 DNA reads as TGCAGTGCCGCACTAGCGGGGCCCACAGATACGCAGTATTTT.

This clonotype was counted ten times or more. This chain connects TRBV7-8 to TRBJ2-2; D may be TRBD1 (6 bases). V lost 8 bases to trimming and J lost 2 bases, with 15 bases between them. CDR1 is SGHVS and CDR2 is FQNEAQ in the germline V gene. The CDR3 has 15 amino acids. The CDR3: CASRQRGLNTGELFF. The CDR3 region has the DNA TGTGCCAGCCGTCAGAGGGGGTTAAACACCGGGGAGCTGTTTTTT.

The rearrangement joins TRBV28 to TRBJ1-2; D not resolved. The CDR3 is 15 residues long. Germline loops: CDR1 MDHEN, CDR2 SYDVKM. V lost 7 bases and J 0 bases, leaving 15 bases between the germline ends. The CDR3 coding sequence is TGTGCCAGCAACGGAGGCCAGGTTGCTAACTATGGCTACACCTTC. Translation: CASNGGQVANYGYTF.

This clonotype has a single count. Germline and junction disagree at one end, which may indicate a read error. The gene calls are TRBV11-2 and TRBJ2-1; no firm D call. The germline V gene has CDR1 SGHAT and CDR2 FQNNGV. This CDR3 contains 15 residues. The CDR3 reads CASSIDALPYNEQFF. The CDR3 region has the DNA TGTGCCAGCAGCATAGACGCCCTACCCTACAATGAGCAGTTCTTC.

The V and J genes are TRBV20-1 and TRBJ2-3; weak D call: TRBD2 (7 bases). Trimming left V 6 bases short and J 3 bases short, with 16 bases between. This CDR3 is built from 14 residues. The germline V gene encodes CDR1 DFQATT and CDR2 SNEGSKA (reference sequence). In nucleotides, the CDR3 is TGCAGTGCCCGAGAGGCGGGGGCGACAGATACGCAGTATTTT. Protein: CSAREAGATDTQYF.

The chain combines TRBV10-3 with TRBJ2-5; D not resolved. The V gene's germline CDR1 is ENHRY and CDR2 SYGVKD. The V end was cut by 2 bases, the J end by 4 bases, with 5 bases between. This CDR3 contains 12 residues. The CDR3 spells CAISEVRETQYF. Written as DNA, the CDR3 is TGTGCCATCAGTGAGGTGAGAGAGACCCAGTACTTC.

The chain combines TRBV6-1 with TRBJ2-6; no definite D call. V was trimmed by 4 bases and J by 0 bases, leaving 13 bases between them. The CDR3 extends over 17 amino acids. Germline values: CDR1 MNHNS, CDR2 SASEGT. This CDR3 is CASSAPVSGSGANVLTF. CDR3 nucleotide sequence: TGTGCCAGCAGTGCTCCCGTTTCAGGCTCTGGGGCCAACGTCCTGACTTTC.

This clonotype occurred many times. The chain joins TRBV27 to TRBJ1-2, with D possibly TRBD1 on 6 matching bases. This CDR3 is 15 amino acids long. The germline gives CDR1 MNHEY, CDR2 SMNVEV (reference sequence). V was trimmed by 4 bases and J by 2 bases, leaving 14 bases between them. CDR3 sequence (DNA): TGTGCCAGCAGTTCCGGAACCACAGGGAACTATGGCTACACCTTC. This gives the protein CASSSGTTGNYGYTF.